This T cell receptor beta chain was identified during a study of blood T cell repertoires in COVID-19 (dated by TCRdb to about 2020). Turning to the overall study: Samples from collaborators originated in the United States, Italy and Spain and spanned both the acute and convalescent phases of COVID-19. Subjects who had been exposed to COVID-19, were actively infected with it, or had recovered from it provided the deeply sampled blood TCRbeta repertoires that made up the dataset. The repertoires were made available in a free public database intended to serve as a resource for research on the immune response to SARS-CoV-2. The material from the prospective study consisted of cDNA or gDNA derived from T cells, B-cell-depleted T cells, or PBMCs. Nearly every sample came with metadata listing a de-identified subject ID, COVID-19 status, age in years and sex. The samples were drawn from two sources: the first 160 participants of the ongoing ImmuneRACE study, and 1,254 subjects contributed by 6 global collaborators. Where available, HLA class I and class II types were taken from metadata supplied by the sample provider and were not determined by assay-based typing. Paper-wide results and their limitations: Clinical and demographic metadata were provided uncurated, with the amount varying by source and participant.

TCRbeta CDR3 regions were amplified from genomic DNA using the immunoSEQ Assay, a bias-controlled multiplex PCR. Concerning the study's data processing: Nucleated cell counts per sample were estimated from amplification of reference gene primers within the assay. To quantify the absolute abundance of each unique TCRbeta CDR3 rearrangement, sequence reads were collapsed and filtered. For each sample, productive Simpson clonality was calculated by taking the square root of Simpson's diversity index across productive rearrangements. The clones in this table, taken by TCRdb from immuneACCESS, are in-frame only. Not every clone is retained; where verified, under half of the shortfall comes from an unresolved V gene, and the cause of the rest is unknown. For V, J and clone size, that table is used; D and trimming come from the DNA. Across this sample there are roughly 43,000 clones, with 82% seen only once. 20% to 30% of the sample rests with the top ten.

The collaborating institutions used their own protocols to collect whole blood in K2EDTA tubes. For TCRbeta analysis, collaborators shipped samples as frozen whole blood, isolated PBMCs, or DNA extracted from either of those sample types. CDR1 and CDR2 are read off the germline V gene as KGHDR and SFDVKD. The CDR3 starts with the cysteine, ends with the phenylalanine, and has 15 residues. The entry retains the CDR3 DNA only, 45 bases that are in frame from base 1. Comment on this clone: Its binding antigen is unknown. Base qualities are missing; no much larger clone stands one base away.

The clonotype comes from a woman between 55 and 75 years old with acute or convalescent COVID-19. Sequencing input: peripheral blood. The chain couples TRBV24-1 to TRBJ1-5; no D gene can be assigned with confidence. The sequence in DNA is TGTGCTGTTGGCCCAGCGGACCGAGGCAATCAGCCCCAGCATTTT. This translates into CAVGPADRGNQPQHF.